The source of this T cell receptor beta chain is a study of cytomegalovirus exposure and HLA in healthy donors. This clone has only a few counts. With 60 Vbeta and 13 Jbeta primers, the PCR was carried out. Using immunoSEQ multiplex PCR, the repertoire was profiled, and TCRdb retains in-frame clones only, with some absent. The sample lists approximately 120,000 clones; about 81% were seen once. This TCR derives from a woman aged 25 to 39 in good health and CMV-seronegative. Sequencing used PBMCs.

The CDR3 region has the DNA TGCGCCAGCAGCTTGGCCTTGAATGAGCAGTTCTTC. Translation gives CASSLALNEQFF. This chain joins TRBV5-1 and TRBJ2-1; D remains ambiguous. CDR1 and CDR2 (germline): SGHRS, YFSETQ. Deletions cut 0 bases from V and 7 bases from J, with 5 bases between. CDR3 length equals 12 residues. Drawing the rest from reference TRBV5-1 and TRBJ2-1, the complete variable domain is KAGVTQTPRYLIKTRGQQVTLSCSPISGHRSVSWYQQTPGQGLQFLFEYFSETQRNKGNFPGRFSGRQFSNSRSEMNVSTLELGDSALYLCASSLALNEQFFGPGTRLTVL.